This T cell receptor beta chain was sequenced in a study of beta chain features in type 1 diabetes. Whole-study findings and limits: A moderate, significant TCRB CDR3 shortening appeared in type 1 diabetes across four CD4+ subsets.

Germline CDR1 SGDLS, CDR2 YYNGEE. This CDR3 region has 17 residues. V shed 0 bases, J shed 5 bases, and the junction held 11 bases outside the gene matches. This clone was counted between two and nine times. Its specificity is unknown. Reverse transcribing all isolated RNA meant expressed TCRB transcripts were sequenced. Produced via immunoSEQ multiplex PCR; TCRdb's table is partial and in-frame only. The sample records around 130,000 clones, approximately 9% being singletons. Sequenced input: central memory CD4+ T cells from blood. The V and J genes are TRBV9 and TRBJ2-3; 8 bases align to TRBD2. This TCR came from a man aged 30-40 years with type 1 diabetes. DNA for the CDR3: TGTGCCAGCAGCGTAGGCTTGGTGACGGGGGGGCAAGATACGCAGTATTTT. It translates to CASSVGLVTGGQDTQYF. Complete variable domain (other parts from reference TRBV9 and TRBJ2-3): DSGVTQTPKHLITATGQRVTLRCSPRSGDLSVYWYQQSLDQGLQFLIQYYNGEERAKGNILERFSAQQFPDLHSELNLSSLELGDSALYFCASSVGLVTGGQDTQYFGPGTRLTVL.